This TCR beta chain was sequenced during a study of blood T cells in healthy people across ages. Study-wide results and limits: Per million T cells, the diversity of TCR beta decreased roughly linearly as age advanced. Unknown donor CMV status possibly confounded expanded clonotype changes.

This clonotype was observed at least ten times. Its specificity is not known. Combining a sample-barcoded 5' primer with a J-beta primer mix, a second PCR ran for roughly 6 to 12 cycles. Researchers report that a template-switch adaptor with 12 random nucleotides tagged each cDNA molecule. TCRdb re-analysed the 5' RACE reads in MiXCR, keeping a single row per CDR3 protein. The sample contains around 870,000 distinct CDR3 sequences, under 35% of which appear only once. The CDR3 extends over 15 amino acids. Germline CDR1 is SGHRS and CDR2 is YFSETQ. Trimming at V came to 2 bases and at J to 4 bases, leaving 6 bases not matched to a gene. Drawn from each donor were 9 to 10 milliliters of peripheral blood.

Sequencing was carried out using blood. The chain employs TRBV5-1 and TRBJ2-1; 7 bases map to TRBD1. The source of this sequence is a woman over 75 in good health. The CDR3 region is CASSLEGAGYNEQFF. The CDR3 DNA reads TGCGCCAGCAGCTTAGAGGGGGCGGGTTACAATGAGCAGTTCTTC.